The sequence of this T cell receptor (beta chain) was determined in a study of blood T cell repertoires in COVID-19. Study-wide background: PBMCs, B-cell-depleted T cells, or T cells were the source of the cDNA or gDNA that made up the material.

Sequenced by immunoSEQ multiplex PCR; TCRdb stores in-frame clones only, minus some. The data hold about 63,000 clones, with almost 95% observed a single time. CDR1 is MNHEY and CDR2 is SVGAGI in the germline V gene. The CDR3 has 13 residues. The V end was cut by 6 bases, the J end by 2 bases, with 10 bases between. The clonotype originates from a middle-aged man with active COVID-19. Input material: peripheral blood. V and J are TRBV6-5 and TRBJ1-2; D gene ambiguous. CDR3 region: CASSPHQNYGYTF. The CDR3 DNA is TGTGCCAGCAGCCCCCACCAGAACTATGGCTACACCTTC.